The 2 T cell receptor beta chains given below trace back to one sample, sequenced in a study of blood T cells in healthy people across ages. PCR was performed a second time for roughly 7 to 12 cycles using a sample-barcoded 5' primer and a J-beta primer mix. TCRdb reprocessed the 5' RACE reads via MiXCR and lists one record per CDR3 protein. The sample contains around 800,000 distinct CDR3 sequences, 53% of which appear only once. Specimen: blood. These receptors were collected from an elderly man in good health.

This chain connects TRBV7-8 to TRBJ2-1; 7 bases agree with TRBD2. The end of the DNA fits TRBJ2-7 better, so the J call may be wrong. CDR1 SGHVS and CDR2 FQNEAQ come from the germline V gene. This CDR3 contains 16 residues. The CDR3 DNA sequence: TGTGCCAGCAGCTTACTTGCTGGGACTACCTACAATGAGCAGTACTTC. Its protein is CASSLLAGTTYNEQYF.

This clonotype has a handful of counts. The rearrangement joins TRBV7-2 to TRBJ2-3; the D gene could be TRBD1 or TRBD2 (6 bases each). Trimming removed 1 base from V and 14 bases from J, with 25 bases in between. CDR3 size: 16 residues. Per germline, CDR1 SGHTA and CDR2 FQGNSA. CDR3 residues: CASSLGGAEKLRYAYF. The CDR3 region has the DNA TGTGCCAGCAGCTTAGGGGGGGCAGAAAAGCTTAGATACGCGTATTTT.